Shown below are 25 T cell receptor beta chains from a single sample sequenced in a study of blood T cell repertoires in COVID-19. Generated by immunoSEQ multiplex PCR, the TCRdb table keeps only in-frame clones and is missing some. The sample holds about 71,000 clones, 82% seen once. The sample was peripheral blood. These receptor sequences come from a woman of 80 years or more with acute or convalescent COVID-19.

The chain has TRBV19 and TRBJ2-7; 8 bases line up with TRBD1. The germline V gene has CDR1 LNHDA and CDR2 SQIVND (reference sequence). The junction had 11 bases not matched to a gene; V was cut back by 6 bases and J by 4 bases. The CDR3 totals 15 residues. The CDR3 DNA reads TGTGCCAGTAGATTTTCTAGCAGGGGGCTGTACGAGCAGTACTTC. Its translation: CASRFSSRGLYEQYF.

The CDR3 DNA reads as TGTGCCACAGTAGCGGGAGGGCCCCAGTACAATGAGCAGTTCTTC. This gives the protein CATVAGGPQYNEQFF. This chain uses TRBV10-3 with TRBJ2-1; 11 nucleotides line up with TRBD2. J gave up 4 bases and V 10 bases, and 9 bases lay outside the gene matches. Germline CDR1 is ENHRY and CDR2 is SYGVKD. There are 15 residues in the CDR3.

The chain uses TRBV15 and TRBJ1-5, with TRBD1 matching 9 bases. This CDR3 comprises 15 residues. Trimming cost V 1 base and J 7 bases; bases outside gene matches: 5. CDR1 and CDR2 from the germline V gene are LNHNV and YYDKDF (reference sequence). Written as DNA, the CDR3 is TGTGCCACCAGCAGAGGGGACAGGGCGGACCAGCCCCAGCATTTT. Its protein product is CATSRGDRADQPQHF.

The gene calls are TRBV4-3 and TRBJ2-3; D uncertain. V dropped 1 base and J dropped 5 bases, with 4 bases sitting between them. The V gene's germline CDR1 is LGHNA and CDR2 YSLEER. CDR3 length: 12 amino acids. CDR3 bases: TGCGCCAGCAGCCAAGGAGGAGATACGCAGTATTTT. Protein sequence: CASSQGGDTQYF.

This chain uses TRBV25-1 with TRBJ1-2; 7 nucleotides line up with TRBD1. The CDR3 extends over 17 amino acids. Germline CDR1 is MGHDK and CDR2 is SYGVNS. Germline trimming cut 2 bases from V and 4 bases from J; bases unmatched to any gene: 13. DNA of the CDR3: TGTGCCAGCAGTGAAGCTCGGGCAGGGGGTGAGCGCTATGGCTACACCTTC. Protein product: CASSEARAGGERYGYTF.

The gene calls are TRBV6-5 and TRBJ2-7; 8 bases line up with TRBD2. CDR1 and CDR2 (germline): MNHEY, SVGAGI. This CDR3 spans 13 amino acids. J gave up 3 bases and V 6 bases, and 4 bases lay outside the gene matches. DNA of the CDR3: TGTGCCAGCAGCTCCGGGACTAGCTACGAGCAGTACTTC. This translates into CASSSGTSYEQYF.

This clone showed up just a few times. The CDR3 nucleotides are TGTGCCAGCGGGAAGGGGGCGTCTTCCGGGGAGCTGTTTTTT. Translating gives CASGKGASSGELFF. This chain uses TRBV9 with TRBJ2-2, with 7 bases lining up with TRBD1. Germline V CDR1 and CDR2: SGDLS, YYNGEE. The CDR3 spans 14 residues. Germline trimming cut 7 bases from V and 6 bases from J; bases unmatched to any gene: 9.

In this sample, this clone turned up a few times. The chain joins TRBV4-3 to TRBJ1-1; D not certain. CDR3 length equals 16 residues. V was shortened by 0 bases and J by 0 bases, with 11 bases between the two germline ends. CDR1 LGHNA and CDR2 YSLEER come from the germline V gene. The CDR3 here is CASSQDFTLMNTEAFF. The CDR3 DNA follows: TGCGCCAGCAGCCAAGACTTCACATTAATGAACACTGAAGCTTTCTTT.

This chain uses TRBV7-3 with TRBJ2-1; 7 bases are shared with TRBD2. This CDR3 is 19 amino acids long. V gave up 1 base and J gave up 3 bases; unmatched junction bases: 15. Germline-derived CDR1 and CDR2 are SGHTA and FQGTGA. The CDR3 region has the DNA TGTGCCAGCAGCTTAAACCCCGTGTCGGGCGGGAGCTACTACAATGAGCAGTTCTTC. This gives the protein CASSLNPVSGGSYYNEQFF.

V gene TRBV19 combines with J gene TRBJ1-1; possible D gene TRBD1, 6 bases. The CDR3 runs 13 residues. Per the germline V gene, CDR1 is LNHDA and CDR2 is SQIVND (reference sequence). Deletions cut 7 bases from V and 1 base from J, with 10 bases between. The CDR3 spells CASILRGNTEAFF. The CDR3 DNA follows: TGTGCCAGTATACTCAGGGGGAACACTGAAGCTTTCTTT. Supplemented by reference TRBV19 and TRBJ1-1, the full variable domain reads DGGITQSPKYLFRKEGQNVTLSCEQNLNHDAMYWYRQDPGQGLRLIYYSQIVNDFQKGDIAEGYSVSREKKESFPLTVTSAQKNPTAFYLCASILRGNTEAFFGQGTRLTVV.

The CDR3 reads CASSGTGSSGNTIYF. The CDR3 DNA follows: TGCGCCAGCTCCGGGACAGGGAGCTCTGGAAACACCATATATTTT. The genes are TRBV10-2 and TRBJ1-3; TRBD1 aligns across 9 bases. V lost 8 bases to trimming and J lost 0 bases; unmatched junction nucleotides: 5. CDR3 size: 15 residues. Germline lookup yields CDR1 WSHSY and CDR2 SAAADI.

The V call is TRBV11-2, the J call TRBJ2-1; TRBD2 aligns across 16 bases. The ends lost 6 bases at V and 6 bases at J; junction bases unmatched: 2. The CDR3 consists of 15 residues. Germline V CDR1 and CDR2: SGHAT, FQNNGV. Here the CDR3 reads CASRGTSGRGNEQFF. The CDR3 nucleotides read TGTGCCAGCAGGGGGACTAGCGGGAGGGGCAATGAGCAGTTCTTC. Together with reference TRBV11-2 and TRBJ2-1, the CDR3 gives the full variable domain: EAGVAQSPRYKIIEKRQSVAFWCNPISGHATLYWYQQILGQGPKLLIQFQNNGVVDDSQLPKDRFSAERLKGVDSTLKIQPAKLEDSAVYLCASRGTSGRGNEQFFGPGTRLTVL.

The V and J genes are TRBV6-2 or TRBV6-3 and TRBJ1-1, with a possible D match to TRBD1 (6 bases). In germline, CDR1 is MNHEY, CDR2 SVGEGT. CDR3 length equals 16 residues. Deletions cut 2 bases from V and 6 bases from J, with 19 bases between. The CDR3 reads CASSYRPGARDPEAFF. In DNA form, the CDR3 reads TGTGCCAGCAGTTACAGGCCAGGGGCAAGGGACCCTGAAGCTTTCTTT.

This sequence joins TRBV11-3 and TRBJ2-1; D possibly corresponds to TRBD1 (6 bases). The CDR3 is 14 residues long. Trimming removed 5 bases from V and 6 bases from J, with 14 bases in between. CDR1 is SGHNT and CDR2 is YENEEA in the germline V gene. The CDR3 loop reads CASSQSEGGNEQFF. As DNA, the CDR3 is TGTGCCAGCAGCCAATCTGAAGGGGGCAATGAGCAGTTCTTC.

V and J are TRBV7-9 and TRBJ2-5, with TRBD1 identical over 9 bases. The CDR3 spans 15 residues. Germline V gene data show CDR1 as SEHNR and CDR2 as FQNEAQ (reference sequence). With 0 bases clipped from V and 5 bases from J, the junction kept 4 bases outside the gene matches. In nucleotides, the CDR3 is TGTGCCAGCAGCTTAGCGGGACAGGGCGGGGAGACCCAGTACTTC. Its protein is CASSLAGQGGETQYF.

The CDR3 loop is CATSDAGTGELFF. Written as DNA, the CDR3 is TGTGCCACCAGTGATGCCGGCACCGGGGAGCTGTTTTTT. This chain joins TRBV24-1 and TRBJ2-2, with D unclear. The V end lost 3 bases, the J end lost 4 bases, and 5 bases lay between the germline ends. Per germline, CDR1 KGHDR and CDR2 SFDVKD. The CDR3 totals 13 residues.

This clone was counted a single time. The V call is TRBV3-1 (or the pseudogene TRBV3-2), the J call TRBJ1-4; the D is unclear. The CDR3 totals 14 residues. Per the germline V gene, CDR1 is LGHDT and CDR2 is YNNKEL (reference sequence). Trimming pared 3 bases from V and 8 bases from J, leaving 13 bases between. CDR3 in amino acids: CASSHRGLGEKLFF. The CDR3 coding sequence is TGTGCCAGCAGCCACCGCGGGTTAGGGGAAAAACTGTTTTTT.

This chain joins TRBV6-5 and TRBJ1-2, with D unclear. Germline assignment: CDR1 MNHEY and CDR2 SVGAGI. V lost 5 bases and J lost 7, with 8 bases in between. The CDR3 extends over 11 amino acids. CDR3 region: CASSQSSGYTF. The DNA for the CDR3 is TGTGCCAGCAGTCAATCCAGTGGCTACACCTTC.

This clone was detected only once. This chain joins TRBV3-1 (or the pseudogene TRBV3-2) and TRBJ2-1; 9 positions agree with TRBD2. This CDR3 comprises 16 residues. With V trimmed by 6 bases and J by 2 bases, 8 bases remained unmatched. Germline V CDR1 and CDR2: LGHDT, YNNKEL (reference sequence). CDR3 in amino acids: CASSTEREAPYNEQFF. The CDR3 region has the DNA TGTGCCAGCAGTACCGAGCGGGAGGCCCCCTACAATGAGCAGTTCTTC.

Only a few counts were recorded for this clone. DNA of the CDR3: TGTGCCAGTAACGACGGTGGTGCTAGTTTGAACACTGAAGCTTTCTTT. This sequence encodes CASNDGGASLNTEAFF. V usage is TRBV27 and J usage is TRBJ1-1; D remains unclear. CDR3 length: 16 amino acids. Germline loops: CDR1 MNHEY, CDR2 SMNVEV (reference sequence). Deletions cut 9 bases from V and 0 bases from J, with 20 bases between.

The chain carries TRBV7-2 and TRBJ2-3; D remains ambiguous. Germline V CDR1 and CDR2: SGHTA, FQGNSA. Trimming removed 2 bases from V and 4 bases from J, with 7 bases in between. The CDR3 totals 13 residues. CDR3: CASSLIIADTQYF. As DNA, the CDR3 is TGTGCCAGCAGCTTAATAATCGCAGATACGCAGTATTTT.

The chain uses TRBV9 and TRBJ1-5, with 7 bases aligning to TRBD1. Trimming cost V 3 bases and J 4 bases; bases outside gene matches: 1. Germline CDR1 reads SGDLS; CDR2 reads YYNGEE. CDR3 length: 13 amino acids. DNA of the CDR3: TGTGCCAGCAGCGGACAGGGAAATCAGCCCCAGCATTTT. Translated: CASSGQGNQPQHF.

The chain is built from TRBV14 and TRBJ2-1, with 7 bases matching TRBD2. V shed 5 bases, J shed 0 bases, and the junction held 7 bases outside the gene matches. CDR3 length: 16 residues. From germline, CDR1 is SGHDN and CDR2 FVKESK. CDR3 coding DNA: TGTGCCAGCAGCTGGGTAGCGGGCGGCTCCTACAATGAGCAGTTCTTC. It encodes CASSWVAGGSYNEQFF.

CDR3 sequence (DNA): TGCGCCAGCAGCTCCGGGAGGTCGGGGCTCACTGAAGCTTTCTTT. It translates to CASSSGRSGLTEAFF. The chain recombines TRBV5-1 with TRBJ1-1, with D perhaps TRBD1 (5 bases). The CDR3 runs to 15 residues. The germline V and J ends were trimmed by 3 bases and 4 bases, with 16 bases remaining between them. The germline V gene encodes CDR1 SGHRS and CDR2 YFSETQ.

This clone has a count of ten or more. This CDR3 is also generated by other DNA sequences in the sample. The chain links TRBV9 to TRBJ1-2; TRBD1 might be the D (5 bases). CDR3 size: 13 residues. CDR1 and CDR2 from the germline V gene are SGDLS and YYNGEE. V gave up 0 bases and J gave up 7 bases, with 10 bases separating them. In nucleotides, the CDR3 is TGTGCCAGCAGCGTAGATCAGGGTGGTGGCTACACCTTC. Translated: CASSVDQGGGYTF.